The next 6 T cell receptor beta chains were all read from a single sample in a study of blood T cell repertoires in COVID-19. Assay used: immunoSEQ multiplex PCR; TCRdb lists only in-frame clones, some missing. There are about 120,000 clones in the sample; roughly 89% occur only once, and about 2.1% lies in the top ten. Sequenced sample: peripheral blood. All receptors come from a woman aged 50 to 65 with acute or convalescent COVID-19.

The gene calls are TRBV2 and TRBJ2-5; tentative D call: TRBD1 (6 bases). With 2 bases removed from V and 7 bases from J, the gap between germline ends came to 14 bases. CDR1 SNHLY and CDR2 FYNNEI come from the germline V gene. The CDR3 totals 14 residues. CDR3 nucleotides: TGTGCCAGCAGTGAATTTCGGACAGACGGGACCCAGTACTTC. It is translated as CASSEFRTDGTQYF.

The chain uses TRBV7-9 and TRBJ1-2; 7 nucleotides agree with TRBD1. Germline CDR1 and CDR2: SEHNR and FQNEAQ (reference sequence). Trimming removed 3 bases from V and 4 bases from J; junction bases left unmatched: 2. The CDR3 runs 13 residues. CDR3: CASSFGTAYGYTF. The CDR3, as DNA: TGTGCCAGCAGCTTCGGGACAGCCTATGGCTACACCTTC.

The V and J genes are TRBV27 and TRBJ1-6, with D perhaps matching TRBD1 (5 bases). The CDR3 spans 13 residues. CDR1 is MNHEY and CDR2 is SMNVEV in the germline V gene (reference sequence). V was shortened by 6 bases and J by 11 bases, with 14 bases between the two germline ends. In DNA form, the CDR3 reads TGTGCCAGCAGCCCCTCAGGGAGGCCACCCCTCCACTTT. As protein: CASSPSGRPPLHF.

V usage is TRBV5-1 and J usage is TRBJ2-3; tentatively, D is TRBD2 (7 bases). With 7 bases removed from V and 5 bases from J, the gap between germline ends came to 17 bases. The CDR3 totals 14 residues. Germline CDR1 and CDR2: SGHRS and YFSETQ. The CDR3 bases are TGCGCCAGCCTAAGGGGGGGTTCGGGAGATACGCAGTATTTT. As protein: CASLRGGSGDTQYF.

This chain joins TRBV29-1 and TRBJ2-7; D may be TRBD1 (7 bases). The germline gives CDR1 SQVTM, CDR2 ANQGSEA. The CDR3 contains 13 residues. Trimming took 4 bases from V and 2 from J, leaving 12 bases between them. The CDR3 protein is CSVVGGGPYEQYF. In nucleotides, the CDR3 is TGCAGCGTTGTCGGAGGGGGCCCCTACGAGCAGTACTTC.

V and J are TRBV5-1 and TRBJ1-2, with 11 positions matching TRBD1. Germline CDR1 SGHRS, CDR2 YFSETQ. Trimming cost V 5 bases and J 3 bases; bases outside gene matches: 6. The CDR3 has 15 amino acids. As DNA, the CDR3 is TGCGCCAGCAGTTTAGGACAGGGGGCCGACTATGGCTACACCTTC. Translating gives CASSLGQGADYGYTF.